This T cell receptor beta chain was found in a study of blood T cells in healthy people across ages. Alongside a J-beta primer mix, a sample-barcoded 5' primer served in a second PCR lasting about 6 to 11 cycles. TCRdb processed the 5' RACE reads anew with MiXCR; each CDR3 protein has one entry. The table records some 1.8 million distinct CDR3 sequences, approximately 39% of them present only once. The junction had 8 bases not matched to a gene; V was cut back by 3 bases and J by 3 bases. The CDR3 consists of 16 residues. From germline, CDR1 is SGHTA and CDR2 FQGNSA. This TCR came from a human donor in good health. The sample taken for sequencing was blood. The gene calls are TRBV7-2 and TRBJ2-3; 8 nucleotides agree with TRBD2. The CDR3 bases are TGTGCCAGCAGCTTGGCGGCGGGGGGTTTGACAGATACGCAGTATTTT. The encoded protein is CASSLAAGGLTDTQYF.